The clone carrying this T cell receptor (beta chain) was detected many times. Template material for amplifying TCR beta CDR3 regions consisted of RNA transcripts. An initial round of RT-PCR targeting the TCR CDR3 relied on the HTBI primer set. TCRdb called the multiplex PCR reads again in MiXCR, with one record for every CDR3 protein. The table has about 260,000 distinct CDR3 sequences, 15% to 20% seen once; the top ten hold 28%. This specimen belongs to a study of T cells in Graves' hyperthyroidism and ophthalmopathy. Germline V lookup: CDR1 KGHDR, CDR2 SFDVKD. This CDR3 region has 14 residues. The V and J ends lost 9 bases and 0 bases respectively, with 13 bases between them.

Sequencing was done on a sample of blood. V gene TRBV24-1 combines with J gene TRBJ1-2; possibly TRBD1 for D (5 bases). The TCR was taken from a woman aged 18-29 years with Graves' ophthalmopathy. The CDR3, as DNA: TGTGCCACCGTGCGACAGAACGCTAACTATGGCTACACCTTC. This encodes CATVRQNANYGYTF.